One sample yielded the 12 T cell receptor beta chains listed below, sequenced in a study of identical twins (dated by TCRdb to about 2016). Library creation used 5' RACE. Sequencing was carried out with an Illumina HiSeq 2000. TCRdb ran its own pipeline on the public reads, namely fastp trimming at Q25 and MiXCR clone calling, and kept in-frame beta chains. Each entry is one CDR3 protein sequence, shown with its most common DNA and genes. This sample is represented by roughly 750,000 distinct CDR3 sequences; around 20% of them were singletons. The ten largest clones add up to roughly 4% of the sample. These data were also reused for a study on T cells expressing NK-cell markers.

The sequenced sample consisted of PBMCs. All receptors come from a woman between 18 and 29 years old in good health.

This clonotype was seen only a few times. The CDR3 is CAIRGTSGREELFF. CDR3 coding DNA: TGTGCCATCAGGGGGACTAGCGGGAGAGAGGAGCTGTTTTTT. The chain has TRBV10-3 and TRBJ2-2, with 14 bases that match TRBD2. V shed 6 bases, J shed 10 bases, and the junction held 4 bases outside the gene matches. This CDR3 has 14 amino acids. The V gene's germline CDR1 is ENHRY and CDR2 SYGVKD.

The chain employs TRBV5-1 and TRBJ2-7; 8 nucleotides align to TRBD2. Germline loops: CDR1 SGHRS, CDR2 YFSETQ. Losses at the gene ends were 5 bases for V and 6 bases for J; bases not matched to a gene: 7. The CDR3 is 13 residues long. The CDR3 loop reads CASRSDRGGEQYF. The CDR3 DNA is TGCGCCAGCAGATCGGATCGGGGGGGCGAGCAGTACTTC.

The chain recombines TRBV9 with TRBJ2-6, with TRBD1 matching 9 bases. Germline V gives CDR1 SGDLS, CDR2 YYNGEE. J lost 2 bases, V lost 1 base, and 4 bases had no gene match. The CDR3 consists of 17 residues. The CDR3 DNA sequence: TGTGCCAGCAGCGTAAGAACAGGGGGCGCTGGGGCCAACGTCCTGACTTTC. This gives the protein CASSVRTGGAGANVLTF.

The chain joins TRBV18 to TRBJ2-2; D gene unclear. Germline V CDR1 and CDR2: KGHSH, LQKENI. Trimming cost V 2 bases and J 0 bases, with 13 bases left between them. The CDR3 contains 17 residues. CDR3 loop: CASSPGSPVSNTGELFF. The CDR3 DNA follows: TGTGCCAGCTCACCAGGGTCGCCTGTCTCGAACACCGGGGAGCTGTTTTTT.

This clonotype was seen many times. The chain combines TRBV12-3 or TRBV12-4 with TRBJ1-1; 8 bases map to TRBD1. J gave up 3 bases and V 5 bases, and 2 bases lay outside the gene matches. The CDR3 sequence is 13 residues long. The CDR3 sequence: CASSGQGYTEAFF. DNA of the CDR3: TGTGCCAGCAGTGGACAGGGTTACACTGAAGCTTTCTTT.

This clonotype occurred a few times. This chain uses TRBV4-1 with TRBJ1-1, with a possible D match to TRBD1 (6 bases). This CDR3 has 14 amino acids. Trimming took off 1 base at V and 7 bases at J, with 13 bases between the two ends. The germline gives CDR1 MGHRA, CDR2 YSYEKL. The CDR3 bases are TGCGCCAGCAGCCAAGCTGGGACAAGTCATGAAGCTTTCTTT. Protein product: CASSQAGTSHEAFF.

This clonotype was detected only a few times. The chain combines TRBV5-1 with TRBJ2-3; D not certain. CDR1 SGHRS and CDR2 YFSETQ come from the germline V gene. Trimming removed 4 bases at V and 6 bases at J, with 12 bases between. The CDR3 covers 13 residues. For the CDR3, the DNA is TGCGCCAGCAGCGAGGACCTTCCGGATACGCAGTATTTT. This gives the protein CASSEDLPDTQYF.

This chain connects TRBV12-3 or TRBV12-4 to TRBJ2-7; no firm D call. V shed 2 bases and J shed 2 bases, with 10 bases lying between them. The CDR3 is 14 residues long. In nucleotides, the CDR3 is TGTGCCAGCAGTTTACACTTGCCCCCCTACGAGCAGTACTTC. Its protein product is CASSLHLPPYEQYF.

This clonotype was seen a handful of times. This chain links TRBV20-1 with TRBJ1-2; the match to TRBD1 covers 8 bases. The CDR3 is made up of 14 amino acids. The germline CDR1 and CDR2 sequences are DFQATT and SNEGSKA (reference sequence). V dropped 6 bases and J dropped 8; count of bases not matched to a gene: 14. The CDR3 DNA sequence: TGCAGTGCCCCCCCCCTTGGACAGGGTCACGGCTACACCTTC. Protein: CSAPPLGQGHGYTF.

This clonotype came up a few times. The chain carries TRBV20-1 and TRBJ1-5, with D unresolved. The germline V gene encodes CDR1 DFQATT and CDR2 SNEGSKA (reference sequence). This CDR3 contains 12 residues. Trimming pared 7 bases from V and 1 base from J, leaving 8 bases between. The CDR3: CSGAGSNQPQHF. For the CDR3, the DNA is TGCAGTGGGGCGGGGAGCAATCAGCCCCAGCATTTT.

This clonotype was picked up a small number of times. The chain recombines TRBV10-3 with TRBJ2-2; tentative D call: TRBD2 (5 bases). Germline assignment: CDR1 ENHRY and CDR2 SYGVKD. The CDR3 extends over 14 amino acids. The V end lost 9 bases, the J end lost 4 bases, and 15 bases lay between the germline ends. The CDR3 sequence: CAIHGTRGTGELFF. DNA of the CDR3: TGTGCCATTCACGGCACCCGGGGCACCGGGGAGCTGTTTTTT.

This clonotype occurred a few times. The J gene is TRBJ2-1, the V gene TRBV27; 7 nucleotides agree with TRBD2. The CDR3 extends over 15 amino acids. CDR1 is MNHEY, CDR2 SMNVEV, per germline (reference sequence). The V gene end was trimmed by 8 bases and the J gene end by 2 bases; junction bases not matched to a gene: 9. CDR3 nucleotide sequence: TGTGCCAGCTTGGGGGGGGGAGGTCCCTACAATGAGCAGTTCTTC. Translating it yields CASLGGGGPYNEQFF.